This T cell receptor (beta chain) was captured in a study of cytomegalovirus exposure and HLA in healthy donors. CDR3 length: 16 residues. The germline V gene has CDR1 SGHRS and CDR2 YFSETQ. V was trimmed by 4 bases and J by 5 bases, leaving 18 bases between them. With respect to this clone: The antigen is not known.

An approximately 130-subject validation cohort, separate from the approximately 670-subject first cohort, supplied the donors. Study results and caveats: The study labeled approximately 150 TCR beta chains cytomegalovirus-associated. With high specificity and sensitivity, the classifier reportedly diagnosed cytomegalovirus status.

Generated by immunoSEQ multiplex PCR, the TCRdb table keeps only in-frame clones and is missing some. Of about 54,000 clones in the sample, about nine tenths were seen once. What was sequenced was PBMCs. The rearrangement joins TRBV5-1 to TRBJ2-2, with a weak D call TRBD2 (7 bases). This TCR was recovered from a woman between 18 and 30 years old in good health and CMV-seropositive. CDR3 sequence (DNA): TGCGCCAGCAGCCCGCAGTACGGGGGGCCAACCGGGGAGCTGTTTTTT. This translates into CASSPQYGGPTGELFF.